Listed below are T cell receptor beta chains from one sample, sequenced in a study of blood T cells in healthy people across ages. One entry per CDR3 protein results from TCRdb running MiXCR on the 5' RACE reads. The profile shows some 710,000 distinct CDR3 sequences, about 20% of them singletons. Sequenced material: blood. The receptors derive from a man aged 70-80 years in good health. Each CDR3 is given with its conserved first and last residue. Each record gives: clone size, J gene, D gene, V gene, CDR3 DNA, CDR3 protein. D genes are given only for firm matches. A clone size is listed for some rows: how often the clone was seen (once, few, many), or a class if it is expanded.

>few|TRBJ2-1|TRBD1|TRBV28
TGTGCCAGCAAGGAGGGACAGGGGGACAATGAGCAGTTCTTC
CASKEGQGDNEQFF
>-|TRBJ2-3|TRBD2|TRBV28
TGTGCCAGCAGTTTAGTGGGGGGAGGGATGACAGATACGCAGTATTTT
CASSLVGGGMTDTQYF
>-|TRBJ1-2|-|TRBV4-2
TGTGCCAGCAGCCAAGAGACAGAGAGAGCAATTTATGGCTACACCTTC
CASSQETERAIYGYTF
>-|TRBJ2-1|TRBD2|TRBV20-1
TGCAGTGCTCCCCTTAGCGGGAGAAGGCACAATGAGCAGTTCTTC
CSAPLSGRRHNEQFF
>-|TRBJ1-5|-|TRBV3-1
TGTGCCAGCAGCTACTCGGCGGGGGATCAGCCCCAGCATTTT
CASSYSAGDQPQHF
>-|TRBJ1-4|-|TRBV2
TGTGCCAGCGGCCTAACGACAAAGGGCGAAAAACTGTTTTTT
CASGLTTKGEKLFF
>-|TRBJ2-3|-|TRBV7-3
TGTGCCAGCAGCTTAAACGGGGGCATAGAAGATACGCAGTATTTT
CASSLNGGIEDTQYF
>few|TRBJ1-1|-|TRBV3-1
TGTGCCAGCAGCCCTCACGACAGAGCGAACACTGAAGCTTTCTTT
CASSPHDRANTEAFF
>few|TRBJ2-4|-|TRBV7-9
TGTGCCAGCAGCTTAGCGCAAGGGCTTCGAAACATTCAGTACTTC
CASSLAQGLRNIQYF
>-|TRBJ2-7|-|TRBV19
TGTGCCAGTAGTATCCGGGGCGACACCAACTACTTCTTC
CASSIRGDTNYFF
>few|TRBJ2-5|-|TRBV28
TGTGCCAGCACGGCTCCAGGCGCCTGGTACTTC
CASTAPGAWYF
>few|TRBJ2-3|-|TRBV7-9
TGTGCCAGCGGAGATAGCCAGACTACAGATACGCAGTATTTT
CASGDSQTTDTQYF
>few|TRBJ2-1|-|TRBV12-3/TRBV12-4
TGTGCCAGCAGTATACAGGGATTCGGGTTCAATGAGCAGTTCTTC
CASSIQGFGFNEQFF
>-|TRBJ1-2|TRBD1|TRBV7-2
TGTGCCAGCAGCTTAGAACCCGGACAGGGATATGGCTACACCTTC
CASSLEPGQGYGYTF
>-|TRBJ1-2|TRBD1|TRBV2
TGTGCCAGCAGTGTGGACAGGAACTATGGCTACACCTTC
CASSVDRNYGYTF
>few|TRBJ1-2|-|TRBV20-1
TGCAGTGCTCAAAAGGGGCAGGCCCCTTATGGCTACACCTTC
CSAQKGQAPYGYTF
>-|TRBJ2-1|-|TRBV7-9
TGTGCCAGCAAGCAACTGGGAAGCTCCTACAATGAGCAGTTCTTC
CASKQLGSSYNEQFF
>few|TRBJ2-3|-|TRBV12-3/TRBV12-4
TGTGCCAGCAGCCCGTTATACGCGCAGTATTTT
CASSPLYAQYF
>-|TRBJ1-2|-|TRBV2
TGTGCCAGCAGTGAAGCGCCATGGGCTGGCTACACCTTC
CASSEAPWAGYTF
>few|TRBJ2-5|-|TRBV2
TGTGCCAGCAGTAGGGAGATAGAAGAGACCCAGTACTTC
CASSREIEETQYF
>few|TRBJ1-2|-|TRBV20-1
TGCAGTGCTAGGGGGCAGGGTGCCTATGGCTACACCTTC
CSARGQGAYGYTF
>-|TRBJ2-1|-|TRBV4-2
TGTGCCAGCAGCCATGGCGGTTCCTACAATGAGCAGTTCTTC
CASSHGGSYNEQFF
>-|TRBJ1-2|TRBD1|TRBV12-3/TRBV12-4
TGTGCCAGCAGTGCCACCGGGACAGGGAGTGGCTACACCTTC
CASSATGTGSGYTF
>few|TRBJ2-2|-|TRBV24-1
TGTGCCACCAGTGTGGGGATTGACACCGGGGAGCTGTTTTTT
CATSVGIDTGELFF
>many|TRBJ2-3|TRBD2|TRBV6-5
TGTGCCAGCAGTTACTCCCAGCGGGGGCTCGGAGATACGCAGTATTTT
CASSYSQRGLGDTQYF
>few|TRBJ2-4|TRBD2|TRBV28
TGTGCCAGCAGTTCCCCCGGGAGCGGGGGAGTCTGGTACATTCAGTACTTC
CASSSPGSGGVWYIQYF
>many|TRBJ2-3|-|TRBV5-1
TGCGCCAGCAGCTTGCCTCAGGGAGAGACAGATACGCAGTATTTT
CASSLPQGETDTQYF
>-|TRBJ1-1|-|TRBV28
TGTGCCAGCAATCCTTTCGGGGCTGAAGCTTTCTTT
CASNPFGAEAFF
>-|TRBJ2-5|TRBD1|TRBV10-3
TGTGCCACCAAGACAGGGGGGCAAGAGACCCAGTACTTC
CATKTGGQETQYF
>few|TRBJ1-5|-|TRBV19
TGTGCCAGTAGTATGGACAACAATCAGCCCCAGCATTTT
CASSMDNNQPQHF
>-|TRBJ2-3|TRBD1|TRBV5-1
TGCGCCAGCAGTGGGACAGGGGTCGACCGCACAGATACGCAGTATTTT
CASSGTGVDRTDTQYF
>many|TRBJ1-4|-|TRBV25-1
TGTGCCAGCAGTGAATTCCAAGGTGCAACTAATGAAAAACTGTTTTTT
CASSEFQGATNEKLFF
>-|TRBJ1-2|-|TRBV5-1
TGCGCCAGCAGCTTGGAAGGGGGGCGCCGGCGGGGCTACACCTTC
CASSLEGGRRRGYTF
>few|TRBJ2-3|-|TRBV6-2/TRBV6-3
TGTGCCAGCGACAAGCGCCTCGGAACAGATACGCAGTATTTT
CASDKRLGTDTQYF
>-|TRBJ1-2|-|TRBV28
TGTGCCTGTAAAATTGGGGAGCGGGGGCACTATGGCTACACCTTC
CACKIGERGHYGYTF
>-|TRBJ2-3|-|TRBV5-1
TGCGCCAGCAGCGCATTATTTTCAGATACGCAGTATTTT
CASSALFSDTQYF
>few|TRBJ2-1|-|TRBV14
TGTGCCAGCAGCCCTTATCTGGGAGACCCCTACAATGAGCAGTTCTTC
CASSPYLGDPYNEQFF
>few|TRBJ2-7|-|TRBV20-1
TGCAGTGCGTCTTGGGGGCCCTCCTACGAGCAGTACTTC
CSASWGPSYEQYF
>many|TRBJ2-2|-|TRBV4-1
TGCGCCAGCAGCCAGGTTCTGAAGGGCCCGGGGACCGGGGAGCTGTTTTTT
CASSQVLKGPGTGELFF
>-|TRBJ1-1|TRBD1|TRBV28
TGTGCCAGCAGCTCACCCGCCGGGACAGGGGTTGAAGCTTTCTTT
CASSSPAGTGVEAFF
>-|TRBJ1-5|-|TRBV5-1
TGCGCCAGCAGCTTGGAGGGGACGGGAAATCAGCCCCAGCATTTT
CASSLEGTGNQPQHF
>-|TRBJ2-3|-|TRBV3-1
TGTGCCAGCAGGAGGGGGTTGACAGATACGCAGTATTTT
CASRRGLTDTQYF
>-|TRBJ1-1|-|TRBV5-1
TGCGCCAGCAGCTCCAGGAAAAACACTGAAGCTTTCTTT
CASSSRKNTEAFF
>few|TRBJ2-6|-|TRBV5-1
TGCGCCAGCAGCTTGGGTGACAGCAGCTCTGGGACCAACGTCCTGACTTTC
CASSLGDSSSGTNVLTF
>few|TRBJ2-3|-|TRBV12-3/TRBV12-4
TGTGCCAGCAGCTTACCGGGACGTAACACAGATACGCAGTATTTT
CASSLPGRNTDTQYF